The 20 T cell receptor beta chains listed next were all sequenced from one sample in a study of cytomegalovirus exposure and HLA in healthy donors. 60 Vbeta and 13 Jbeta primers were used in PCR. Repertoires were generated with immunoSEQ multiplex PCR, while TCRdb's copy carries only in-frame clones and drops some. The sample spans 130,000 to 150,000 clones; the ten largest clones claim about 0.96%. The sequencing sample was made of PBMCs. Every receptor here comes from a male donor in good health and CMV-seronegative.

The chain is built from TRBV29-1 and TRBJ2-3; D gene uncertain. This CDR3 is built from 12 residues. CDR1 is SQVTM and CDR2 is ANQGSEA in the germline V gene. V gave up 4 bases and J gave up 0 bases, with 5 bases separating them. The CDR3: CSVGSSTDTQYF. CDR3 in DNA: TGCAGCGTTGGCAGTAGCACAGATACGCAGTATTTT.

CDR3 coding DNA: TGTGCCAGCAGTTACGGGATAGGGGCGGATACGCAGTATTTT. Its protein is CASSYGIGADTQYF. This chain uses TRBV6-5 with TRBJ2-3, with D tentatively TRBD1 (5 bases). Germline loops: CDR1 MNHEY, CDR2 SVGAGI. The germline V and J ends were trimmed by 2 bases and 6 bases, with 12 bases remaining between them. This CDR3 contains 14 residues.

In nucleotides, the CDR3 is TGCGCCAGCAGCTTGGGGACAGGGGACCTGGCTAACTATGGCTACACCTTC. Translation: CASSLGTGDLANYGYTF. The chain carries TRBV5-1 and TRBJ1-2, with TRBD1 matching 9 bases. This CDR3 spans 17 amino acids. Trimming at V came to 0 bases and at J to 0 bases, leaving 6 bases not matched to a gene. The germline gives CDR1 SGHRS, CDR2 YFSETQ.

J is TRBJ2-3 and V is TRBV4-2, with 7 bases that match TRBD1. CDR1 and CDR2 from the germline V gene are LGHNA and YNFKEQ. The CDR3 extends over 16 amino acids. The trim removed 0 bases at V and 6 bases at J, leaving 9 bases unmatched. CDR3 region: CASSQELAGGADTQYF. DNA for the CDR3: TGTGCCAGCAGCCAAGAGTTAGCAGGGGGTGCGGATACGCAGTATTTT.

The chain employs TRBV6-1 and TRBJ1-1; maybe TRBD1 (6 bases). CDR3 length: 15 amino acids. Germline V gives CDR1 MNHNS, CDR2 SASEGT. Trimming removed 5 bases at V and 6 bases at J, with 19 bases between. CDR3 protein: CASSLQQGFEPEAFF. For the CDR3, the DNA is TGTGCCAGCAGTTTACAACAGGGATTTGAACCTGAAGCTTTCTTT.

The chain uses TRBV5-6 and TRBJ2-7; D ambiguous. This CDR3 is built from 12 residues. The V and J ends lost 7 bases and 3 bases respectively, with 11 bases between them. Germline V gene lookup returns CDR1 SGHDT and CDR2 YYEEEE. CDR3: CASSTEIYEQYF. CDR3 DNA: TGTGCCAGCTCTACAGAGATCTACGAGCAGTACTTC.

The rearrangement joins TRBV5-6 to TRBJ1-5; D may be TRBD1 (5 bases). Germline V gives CDR1 SGHDT, CDR2 YYEEEE. CDR3 length: 15 residues. Trimming took off 3 bases at V and 3 bases at J, with 13 bases between the two ends. In DNA form, the CDR3 reads TGTGCCAGCAGCTACAGGTGGGCCGACAATCAGCCCCAGCATTTT. Its translation is CASSYRWADNQPQHF.

The chain uses TRBV7-9 and TRBJ1-5; TRBD1 matches 7 bases. The CDR3 consists of 16 residues. J was trimmed by 4 bases and V by 5 bases; bases with no gene match: 11. CDR1 SEHNR and CDR2 FQNEAQ come from the germline V gene (reference sequence). CDR3 DNA: TGTGCCAGCAGCCCGGCGCAGGCAGGGGGAAATCAGCCCCAGCATTTT. Protein: CASSPAQAGGNQPQHF.

The V call is TRBV7-8, the J call TRBJ1-1; D not resolved. Trimming cost V 1 base and J 3 bases, with 12 bases left between them. The CDR3 is made up of 15 amino acids. Germline V gene sequence: CDR1 SGHVS, CDR2 FQNEAQ. Here the CDR3 DNA reads TGTGCCAGCAGCTTAGAATCCAGGCTTTACACTGAAGCTTTCTTT. It yields the protein CASSLESRLYTEAFF.

V usage is TRBV6-6 and J usage is TRBJ1-5; no clear D gene. Deletions cut 0 bases from V and 4 bases from J, with 7 bases between. The CDR3 totals 14 residues. Germline V lookup: CDR1 MNHNY, CDR2 SVGAGI (reference sequence). CDR3 amino acids: CASSYSGGNQPQHF. The CDR3 region has the DNA TGTGCCAGCAGTTACTCGGGAGGAAATCAGCCCCAGCATTTT.

The chain links TRBV4-2 to TRBJ2-1; maybe TRBD1 (6 bases). V was cut by 0 bases and J by 2 bases, with 26 bases left in between. There are 21 residues in the CDR3. Germline V CDR1 and CDR2: LGHNA, YNFKEQ. The CDR3 is CASSQEFGSWGLTGAYNEQFF. CDR3 DNA sequence: TGTGCCAGCAGCCAAGAATTTGGGTCCTGGGGGCTGACTGGAGCCTACAATGAGCAGTTCTTC.

This chain links TRBV5-1 with TRBJ1-2, with TRBD1 matching over 7 bases. The J segment lost 6 bases and the V segment lost 2 bases, leaving 7 bases of the junction unmatched. CDR1 and CDR2 (germline): SGHRS, YFSETQ. The CDR3 spans 14 residues. The CDR3, as DNA: TGCGCCAGCAGCTTCCGACAGGGTCAGGATGGCTACACCTTC. Amino acids: CASSFRQGQDGYTF. The entire variable domain, with the rest obtained from reference TRBV5-1 and TRBJ1-2, is as follows: KAGVTQTPRYLIKTRGQQVTLSCSPISGHRSVSWYQQTPGQGLQFLFEYFSETQRNKGNFPGRFSGRQFSNSRSEMNVSTLELGDSALYLCASSFRQGQDGYTFGSGTRLTVV.

The genes are TRBV5-1 and TRBJ2-2; D is unclear. V lost 2 bases and J lost 1, with 18 bases in between. The CDR3 is 18 residues long. Germline V gene lookup returns CDR1 SGHRS and CDR2 YFSETQ. The CDR3, as DNA: TGCGCCAGCAGCTTTCCTGTACACAGCTTTCAGAACACCGGGGAGCTGTTTTTT. The encoded protein is CASSFPVHSFQNTGELFF.

The chain has TRBV5-5 and TRBJ1-1, with D perhaps TRBD1 (6 bases). V dropped 4 bases and J dropped 0 bases, with 22 bases sitting between them. The CDR3 loop spans 18 amino acids. Germline CDR1 SGHKS, CDR2 YYEKEE (reference sequence). CDR3 region: CASSVAGTRGSMNTEAFF. CDR3 bases: TGTGCCAGCAGCGTGGCCGGGACAAGGGGGAGTATGAACACTGAAGCTTTCTTT.

The rearrangement uses TRBV9 and TRBJ2-2, with 10 bases aligning to TRBD2. The J segment lost 8 bases and the V segment lost 3 bases, leaving 10 bases of the junction unmatched. In germline, CDR1 is SGDLS, CDR2 YYNGEE. There are 16 residues in the CDR3. DNA of the CDR3: TGTGCCAGCAGCGGTACTAGCGGGGCCCCAATGGGGGAGCTGTTTTTT. Translated: CASSGTSGAPMGELFF.

The V call is TRBV25-1, the J call TRBJ1-2, with a possible D match to TRBD1 (6 bases). The V end was cut by 4 bases, the J end by 4 bases, with 19 bases between. Per the germline V gene, CDR1 is MGHDK and CDR2 is SYGVNS. This CDR3 spans 16 amino acids. The DNA for the CDR3 is TGTGCCAGCAGTGCTTCCACGTTTGGGGGCTTCTATGGCTACACCTTC. It encodes CASSASTFGGFYGYTF.

The genes are TRBV18 and TRBJ1-1; D is perhaps TRBD1 (5 bases). In germline, CDR1 is KGHSH, CDR2 LQKENI. V was clipped by 2 bases and J by 10 bases, with 20 bases between them. The CDR3 runs 15 residues. The DNA of the CDR3 is TGTGCCAGCTCACCATATGGGGCAGCTGACTCTGTAGCTTTCTTT. Amino acid sequence: CASSPYGAADSVAFF.

The chain joins TRBV10-3 to TRBJ1-2; no clear D gene. V was cut by 8 bases and J by 4 bases, with 8 bases left in between. In germline, CDR1 is ENHRY, CDR2 SYGVKD. The CDR3 has 11 residues. CDR3: CAIGSGYGYTF. CDR3 coding DNA: TGTGCCATCGGGAGTGGCTATGGCTACACCTTC.

The CDR3 nucleotides read TGTGCCAGCAGTTACTCGACAAGACAGAACAATCAGCCCCAGCATTTT. Protein: CASSYSTRQNNQPQHF. This rearrangement joins TRBV6-6 to TRBJ1-5, with a tentative D call TRBD1 (5 bases). This CDR3 region has 16 residues. Between the trimmed V and J ends, which lost 0 bases and 3 bases, there was a span of 12 bases. Germline V lookup: CDR1 MNHNY, CDR2 SVGAGI (reference sequence).

The J gene is TRBJ2-7, the V gene TRBV5-1, with 7 bases lining up with TRBD2. V was clipped by 3 bases and J by 2 bases; unmatched bases: 8. Germline-derived CDR1 and CDR2 are SGHRS and YFSETQ. This CDR3 has 15 residues. Here the CDR3 reads CASSSTGTMAYEQYF. The CDR3 nucleotides read TGCGCCAGCAGCTCAACCGGGACTATGGCCTACGAGCAGTACTTC.